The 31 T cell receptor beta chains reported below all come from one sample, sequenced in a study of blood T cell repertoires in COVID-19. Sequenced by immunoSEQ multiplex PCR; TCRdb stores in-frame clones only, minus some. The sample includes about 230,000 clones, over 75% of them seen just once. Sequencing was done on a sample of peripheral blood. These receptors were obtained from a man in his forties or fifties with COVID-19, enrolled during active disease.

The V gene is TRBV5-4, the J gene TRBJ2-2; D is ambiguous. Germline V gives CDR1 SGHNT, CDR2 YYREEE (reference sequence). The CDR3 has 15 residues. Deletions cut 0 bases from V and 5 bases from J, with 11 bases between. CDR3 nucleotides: TGTGCCAGCAGCTTGGGCAACGGGTTTACCGGGGAGCTGTTTTTT. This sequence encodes CASSLGNGFTGELFF.

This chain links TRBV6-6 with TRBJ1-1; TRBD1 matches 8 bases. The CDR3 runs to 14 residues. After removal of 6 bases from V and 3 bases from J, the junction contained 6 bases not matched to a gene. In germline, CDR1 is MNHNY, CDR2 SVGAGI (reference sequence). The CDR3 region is CASSLDRVDTEAFF. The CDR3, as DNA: TGTGCCAGCAGCTTGGACAGGGTCGACACTGAAGCTTTCTTT.

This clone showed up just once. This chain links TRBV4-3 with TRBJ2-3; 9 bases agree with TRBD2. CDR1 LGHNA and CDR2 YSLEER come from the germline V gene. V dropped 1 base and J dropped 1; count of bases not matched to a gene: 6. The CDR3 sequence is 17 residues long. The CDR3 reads CASSQVSAGGRTDTQYF. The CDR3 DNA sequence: TGCGCCAGCAGCCAAGTGTCTGCGGGGGGGCGCACAGATACGCAGTATTTT.

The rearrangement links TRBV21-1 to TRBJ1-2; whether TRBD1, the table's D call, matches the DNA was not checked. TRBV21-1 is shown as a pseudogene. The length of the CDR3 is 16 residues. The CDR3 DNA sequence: TGTGCCAGCAGCAGACCGGGACAGGGGGCTTATTATGGCTACACCTTC. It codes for CASSRPGQGAYYGYTF.

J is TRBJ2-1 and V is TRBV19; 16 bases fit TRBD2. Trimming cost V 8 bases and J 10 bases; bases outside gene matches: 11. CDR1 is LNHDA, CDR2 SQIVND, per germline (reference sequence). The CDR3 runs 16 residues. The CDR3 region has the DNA TGTGCCAGTGACGATGGGACTAGCGGGAGGGCAGGCGAGCAGTTCTTC. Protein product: CASDDGTSGRAGEQFF.

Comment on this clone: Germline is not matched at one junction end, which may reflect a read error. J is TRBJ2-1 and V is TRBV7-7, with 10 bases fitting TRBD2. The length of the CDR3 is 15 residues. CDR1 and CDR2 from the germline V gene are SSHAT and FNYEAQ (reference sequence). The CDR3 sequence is CASSLAGVGGHEQFF. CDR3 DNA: TGTGCTAGCAGCCTAGCGGGAGTAGGGGGCCATGAGCAGTTCTTC.

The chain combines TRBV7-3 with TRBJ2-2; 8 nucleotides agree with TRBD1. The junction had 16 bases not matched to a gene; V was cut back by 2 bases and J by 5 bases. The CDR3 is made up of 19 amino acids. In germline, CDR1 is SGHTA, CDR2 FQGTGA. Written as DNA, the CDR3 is TGTGCCAGCAGCTTAGGTCCGGCAGGGGGCGGTCGAGGGACCGGGGAGCTGTTTTTT. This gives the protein CASSLGPAGGGRGTGELFF.

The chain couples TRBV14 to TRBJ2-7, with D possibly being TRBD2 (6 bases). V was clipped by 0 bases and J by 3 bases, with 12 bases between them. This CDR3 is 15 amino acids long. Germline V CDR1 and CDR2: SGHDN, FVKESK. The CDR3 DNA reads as TGTGCCAGCAGCCAAGATATCGGGAGATTCTACGAGCAGTACTTC. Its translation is CASSQDIGRFYEQYF.

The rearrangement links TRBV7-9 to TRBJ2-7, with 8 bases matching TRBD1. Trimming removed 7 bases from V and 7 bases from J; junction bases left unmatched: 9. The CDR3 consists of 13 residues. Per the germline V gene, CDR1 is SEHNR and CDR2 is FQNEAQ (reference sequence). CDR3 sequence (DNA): TGTGCCAGCAAACCACAGGGGGTGGGTGAGCAGTACTTC. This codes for CASKPQGVGEQYF.

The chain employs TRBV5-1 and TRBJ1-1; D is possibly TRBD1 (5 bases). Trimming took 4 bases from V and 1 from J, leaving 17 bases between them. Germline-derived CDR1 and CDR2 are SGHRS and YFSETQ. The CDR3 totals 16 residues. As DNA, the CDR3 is TGCGCCAGCAGCCCCCGGTCTGGACAACAGAACACTGAAGCTTTCTTT. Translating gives CASSPRSGQQNTEAFF.

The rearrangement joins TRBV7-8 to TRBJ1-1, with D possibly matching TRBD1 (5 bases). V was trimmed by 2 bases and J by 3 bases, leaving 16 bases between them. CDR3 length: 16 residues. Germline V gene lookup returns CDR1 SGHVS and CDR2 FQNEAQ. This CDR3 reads CASSLLGQGGYTEAFF. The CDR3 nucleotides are TGTGCCAGCAGCTTACTCGGGCAGGGAGGGTACACTGAAGCTTTCTTT.

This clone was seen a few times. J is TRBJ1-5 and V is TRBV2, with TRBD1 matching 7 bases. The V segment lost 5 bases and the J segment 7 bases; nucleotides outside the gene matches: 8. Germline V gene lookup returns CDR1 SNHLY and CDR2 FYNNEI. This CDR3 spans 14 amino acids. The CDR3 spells CASSSRGVWQPQHF. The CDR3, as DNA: TGTGCCAGCAGTTCCAGGGGGGTCTGGCAGCCCCAGCATTTT.

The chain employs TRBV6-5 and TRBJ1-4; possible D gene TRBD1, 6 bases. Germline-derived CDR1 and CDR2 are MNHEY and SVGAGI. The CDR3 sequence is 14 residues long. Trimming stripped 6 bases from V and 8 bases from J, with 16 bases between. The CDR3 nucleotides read TGTGCCAGCAGAACGGCAGGGGTGTGGGAAAAACTGTTTTTT. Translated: CASRTAGVWEKLFF.

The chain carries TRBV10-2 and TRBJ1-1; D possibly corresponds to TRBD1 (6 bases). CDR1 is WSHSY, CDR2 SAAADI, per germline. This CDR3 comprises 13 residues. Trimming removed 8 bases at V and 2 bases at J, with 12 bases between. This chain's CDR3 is CASAEDRNTEAFF. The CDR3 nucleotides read TGCGCCAGCGCGGAGGACAGAAACACTGAAGCTTTCTTT.

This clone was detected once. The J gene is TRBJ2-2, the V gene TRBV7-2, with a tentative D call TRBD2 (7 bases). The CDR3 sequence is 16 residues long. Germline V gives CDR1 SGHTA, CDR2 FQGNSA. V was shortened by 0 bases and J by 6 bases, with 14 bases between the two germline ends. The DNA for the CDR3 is TGTGCCAGCAGCTTAGCGGGGGGGGGCGCGCCCGGGGAGCTGTTTTTT. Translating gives CASSLAGGGAPGELFF.

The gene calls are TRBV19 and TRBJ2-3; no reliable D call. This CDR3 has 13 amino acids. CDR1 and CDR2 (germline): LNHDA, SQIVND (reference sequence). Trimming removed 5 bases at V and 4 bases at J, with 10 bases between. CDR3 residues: CASSSTLADTQYF. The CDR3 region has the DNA TGTGCCAGTAGTTCAACTTTAGCAGATACGCAGTATTTT. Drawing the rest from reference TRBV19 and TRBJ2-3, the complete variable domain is DGGITQSPKYLFRKEGQNVTLSCEQNLNHDAMYWYRQDPGQGLRLIYYSQIVNDFQKGDIAEGYSVSREKKESFPLTVTSAQKNPTAFYLCASSSTLADTQYFGPGTRLTVL.

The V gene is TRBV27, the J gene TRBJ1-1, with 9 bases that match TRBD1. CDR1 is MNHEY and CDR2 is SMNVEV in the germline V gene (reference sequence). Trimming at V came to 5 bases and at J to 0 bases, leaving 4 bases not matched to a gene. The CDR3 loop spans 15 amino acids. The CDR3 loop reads CASSKGQGVNTEAFF. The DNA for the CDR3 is TGTGCCAGCAGTAAGGGACAGGGAGTGAACACTGAAGCTTTCTTT.

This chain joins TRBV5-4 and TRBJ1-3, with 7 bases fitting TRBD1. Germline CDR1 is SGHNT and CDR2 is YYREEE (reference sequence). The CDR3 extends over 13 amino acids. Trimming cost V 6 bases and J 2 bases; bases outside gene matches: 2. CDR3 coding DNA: TGTGCCAGCACTGGGACAGCTGGAAACACCATATATTTT. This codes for CASTGTAGNTIYF.

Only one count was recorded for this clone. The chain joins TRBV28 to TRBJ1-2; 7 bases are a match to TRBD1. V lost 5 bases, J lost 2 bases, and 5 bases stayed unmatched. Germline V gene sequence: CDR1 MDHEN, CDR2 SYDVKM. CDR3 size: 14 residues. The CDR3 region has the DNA TGTGCCAGCAGTATTCAGGGGGTCAACTATGGCTACACCTTC. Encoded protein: CASSIQGVNYGYTF.

CDR3 DNA sequence: TGTGCCAGCAGCCAATTTCAGGATAATTCACCCCTCCACTTT. Its translation is CASSQFQDNSPLHF. The chain employs TRBV3-1 (or the pseudogene TRBV3-2) and TRBJ1-6; no clear D gene. The CDR3 contains 14 residues. The V end was cut by 2 bases, the J end by 5 bases, with 7 bases between. The germline V gene encodes CDR1 LGHDT and CDR2 YNNKEL (reference sequence).

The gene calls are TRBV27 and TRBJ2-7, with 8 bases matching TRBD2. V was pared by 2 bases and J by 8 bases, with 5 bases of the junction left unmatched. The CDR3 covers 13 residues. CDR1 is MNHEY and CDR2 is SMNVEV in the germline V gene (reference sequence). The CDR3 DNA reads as TGTGCCAGCAGTTTACTTGGGACTAGAAAGCAGTACTTC. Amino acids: CASSLLGTRKQYF.

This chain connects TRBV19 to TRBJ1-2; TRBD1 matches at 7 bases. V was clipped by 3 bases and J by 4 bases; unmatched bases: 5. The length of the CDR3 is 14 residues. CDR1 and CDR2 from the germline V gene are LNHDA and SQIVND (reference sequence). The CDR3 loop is CASSITGAPYGYTF. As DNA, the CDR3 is TGTGCCAGTAGTATCACAGGGGCCCCCTATGGCTACACCTTC.

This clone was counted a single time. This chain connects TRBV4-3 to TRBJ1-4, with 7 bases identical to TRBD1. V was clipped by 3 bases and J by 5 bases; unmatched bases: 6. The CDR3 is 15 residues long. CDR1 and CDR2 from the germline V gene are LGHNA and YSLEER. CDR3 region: CASSHSGTANEKLFF. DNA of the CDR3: TGCGCCAGCAGCCATTCTGGGACAGCCAATGAAAAACTGTTTTTT.

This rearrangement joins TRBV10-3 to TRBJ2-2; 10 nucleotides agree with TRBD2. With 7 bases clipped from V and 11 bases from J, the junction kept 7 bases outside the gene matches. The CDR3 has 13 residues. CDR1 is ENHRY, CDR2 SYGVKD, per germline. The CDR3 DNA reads TGTGCCATCACCAGACTAGCGGGTGAAGAGCTGTTTTTT. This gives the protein CAITRLAGEELFF.

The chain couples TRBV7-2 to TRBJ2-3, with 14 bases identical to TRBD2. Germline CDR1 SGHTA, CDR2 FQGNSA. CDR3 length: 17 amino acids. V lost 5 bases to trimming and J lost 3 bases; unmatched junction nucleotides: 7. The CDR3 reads CASSLWTSGGLTDTQYF. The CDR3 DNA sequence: TGTGCCAGCAGCCTCTGGACTAGCGGGGGGCTGACAGATACGCAGTATTTT.

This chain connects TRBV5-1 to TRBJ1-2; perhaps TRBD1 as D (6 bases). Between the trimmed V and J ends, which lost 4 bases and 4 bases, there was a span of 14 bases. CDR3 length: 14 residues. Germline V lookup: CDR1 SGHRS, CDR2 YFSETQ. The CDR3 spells CASSPEGVGYGYTF. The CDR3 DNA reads TGCGCCAGCAGCCCCGAGGGGGTAGGCTATGGCTACACCTTC.

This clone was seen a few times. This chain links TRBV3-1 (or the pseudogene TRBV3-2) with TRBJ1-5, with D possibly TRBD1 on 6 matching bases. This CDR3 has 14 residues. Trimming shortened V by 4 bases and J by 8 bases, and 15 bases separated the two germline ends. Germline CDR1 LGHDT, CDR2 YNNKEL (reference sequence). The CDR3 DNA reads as TGTGCCAGCAGCCGTAGACAGGACGGGAAGCCCCAGCATTTT. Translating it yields CASSRRQDGKPQHF.

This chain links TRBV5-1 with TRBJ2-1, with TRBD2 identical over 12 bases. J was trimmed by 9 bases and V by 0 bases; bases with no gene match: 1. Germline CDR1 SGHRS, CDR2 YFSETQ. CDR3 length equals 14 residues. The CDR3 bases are TGCGCCAGCAGCTTGGGACTAGCGGGAGTTGAGCAGTTCTTC. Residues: CASSLGLAGVEQFF.

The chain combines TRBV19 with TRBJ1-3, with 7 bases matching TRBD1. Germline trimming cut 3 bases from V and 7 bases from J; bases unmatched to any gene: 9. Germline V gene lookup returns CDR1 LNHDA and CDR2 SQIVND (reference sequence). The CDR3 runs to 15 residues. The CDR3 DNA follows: TGTGCCAGTAGTATCTTCGACAGGGAGTTCAACACCATATATTTT. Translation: CASSIFDREFNTIYF.

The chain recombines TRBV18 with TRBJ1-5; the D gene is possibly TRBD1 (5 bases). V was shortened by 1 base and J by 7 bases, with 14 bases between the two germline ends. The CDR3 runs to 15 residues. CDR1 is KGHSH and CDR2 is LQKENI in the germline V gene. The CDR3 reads CASSPLSGSEQPQHF. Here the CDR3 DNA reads TGTGCCAGCTCACCACTATCAGGGTCCGAACAGCCCCAGCATTTT.

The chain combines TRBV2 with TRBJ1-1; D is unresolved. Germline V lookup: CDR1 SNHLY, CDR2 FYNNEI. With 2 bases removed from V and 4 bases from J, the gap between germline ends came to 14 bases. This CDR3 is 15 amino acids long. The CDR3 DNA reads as TGTGCCAGCAGTGAAACTTCCCCACAGTTCACTGAAGCTTTCTTT. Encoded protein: CASSETSPQFTEAFF. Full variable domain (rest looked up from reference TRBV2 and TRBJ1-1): EPEVTQTPSHQVTQMGQEVILRCVPISNHLYFYWYRQILGQKVEFLVSFYNNEISEKSEIFDDQFSVERPDGSNFTLKIRSTKLEDSAMYFCASSETSPQFTEAFFGQGTRLTVV.